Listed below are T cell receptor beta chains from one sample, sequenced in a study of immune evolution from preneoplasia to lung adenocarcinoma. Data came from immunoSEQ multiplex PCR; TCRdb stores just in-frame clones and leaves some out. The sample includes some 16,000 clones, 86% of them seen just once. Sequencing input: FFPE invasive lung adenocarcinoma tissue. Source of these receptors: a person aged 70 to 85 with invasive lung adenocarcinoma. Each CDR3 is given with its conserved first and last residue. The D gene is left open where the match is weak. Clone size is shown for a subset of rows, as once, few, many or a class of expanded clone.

TGTGCCAGTAGACAGGGGGCAGTGGAAAAACTGTTTTTT CASRQGAVEKLFF TRBV2 few TRBD1 TRBJ1-4
TGTGCCAGTAGTAGGCAAGGAGCCCATGACGGAAACACCATATATTTT CASSRQGAHDGNTIYF TRBV19 - - TRBJ1-3
TGTGCCAGCAGCTTAGGAGACGCCGTTGAGCAGTTCTTC CASSLGDAVEQFF TRBV7-9 - - TRBJ2-1
TGTGCCAGCAGCTTGGCTGGTGACGGTACCCAGTACTTC CASSLAGDGTQYF TRBV7-2 - - TRBJ2-5
TGCGCCAGCAGCGGGAAAGTGGAGAACACTGAAGCTTTCTTT CASSGKVENTEAFF TRBV5-1 - - TRBJ1-1
TGTGCCAGCAGCGCCACTAGCGGAAAATACAATGAGCAGTTCTTC CASSATSGKYNEQFF TRBV9 - TRBD2 TRBJ2-1
TGTGCCAGCAGTGCGGGGTCCCCCTACGAGCAGTACTTC CASSAGSPYEQYF TRBV6-1 - - TRBJ2-7
TGTGCCAGCAGTGAGAGAAGAGTGGAAGCTTTCTTT CASSERRVEAFF TRBV2 - - TRBJ1-1
TGCAGTGCCCCATACCCGGAGACCCAGTACTTC CSAPYPETQYF TRBV20-1 - - TRBJ2-5
TGTGCCAGTGGGGCAACCCTTCAAACTAGCGGGGCTAGCACAGATACGCAGTATTTT CASGATLQTSGASTDTQYF TRBV6-4 - TRBD2 TRBJ2-3
TGTGCCAGCAGTCTTTCCGGAGTGAACAATGAGCAGTTCTTC CASSLSGVNNEQFF TRBV2 - - TRBJ2-1
TGTGCCAGCACCGAAGGTAGAGGGAACACTGAAGCTTTCTTT CASTEGRGNTEAFF TRBV2 few - TRBJ1-1
TGTGCCAGCACCGATGGGGGCTATGGCTACACCTTC CASTDGGYGYTF TRBV7-8 - - TRBJ1-2
TGTGCCAGCAGCCAGTACCCGAACACTGAAGCTTTTTTT CASSQYPNTEAFF TRBV27 - - TRBJ1-1
TGTGCCAGCAGCTTAGGGGCATTCTCCTACGAGCAGTACTTC CASSLGAFSYEQYF TRBV7-2 - - TRBJ2-7
TGTGCCAGCAGTCCCCGTAAGGGCGTGGGAACTGAAGCTTTCTTT CASSPRKGVGTEAFF TRBV6-5 - - TRBJ1-1
TGTGCCACCAGCAGAGATGGGGAAGGGCTTGACGAGCAGTACTTC CATSRDGEGLDEQYF TRBV15 - - TRBJ2-7
TGTGCCAGCAGCAAAACGGACAGGGGGCACACAGATACGCAGTATTTT CASSKTDRGHTDTQYF TRBV4-2 - TRBD1 TRBJ2-3
TGTGCCAGCAGCTATCCCCGGACTAGCGGGATTCACAATGAGCAGTTCTTC CASSYPRTSGIHNEQFF TRBV11-2 - TRBD2 TRBJ2-1
TGTGCCAGCAGTTTTCGCCTCTCTGGAAACACCATATATTTT CASSFRLSGNTIYF TRBV28 - - TRBJ1-3
TGTGCCAGCAGCGTAGACTTAAACAATGAGCAGTTCTTC CASSVDLNNEQFF TRBV9 - - TRBJ2-1
TGTGCCAGCATGGGGTGGAATACGCAGTATTTT CASMGWNTQYF TRBV6-5 - - TRBJ2-3
TGTGCCAGCTCACCACGGGAACAGGGTACGGGCACAGATACGCAGTATTTT CASSPREQGTGTDTQYF TRBV18 - - TRBJ2-3
TGCAGCGTGGTTGGGGACAACTATGGCTACACCTTC CSVVGDNYGYTF TRBV29-1 once - TRBJ1-2
TGTGCCAGCAGCGTTTTCGACAGGCCTTCGTCCGGAAACACCATATATTTT CASSVFDRPSSGNTIYF TRBV9 - - TRBJ1-3
TGTGCCAGCAGCCGAGGTATTAGCGGGAGAGTTGAGCAGTTCTTC CASSRGISGRVEQFF TRBV13 - TRBD2 TRBJ2-1
TGCGCCAGCAGTGGGGACGGACTAGCGGGAGCCCAGGGCTCCTACAATGAGCAGTTCTTC CASSGDGLAGAQGSYNEQFF TRBV10-2 - TRBD2 TRBJ2-1
TGTGCCAGCAGCTTTGACAGCAGTCAGCCCCAGCATTTT CASSFDSSQPQHF TRBV7-2 - - TRBJ1-5
TGTGCCAGCAGTTTACTTCCCGGAGCCTCTGAAGCTTTCTTT CASSLLPGASEAFF TRBV28 - - TRBJ1-1
TGTGCCAGCAGTCACGGGACAGGGTTCGGGGCCAACGTCCTGACTTTC CASSHGTGFGANVLTF TRBV27 - TRBD1 TRBJ2-6
TGTGCCAGCAGTTACAGGACAGTGGCTCGATTGGATGGCTACACCTTC CASSYRTVARLDGYTF TRBV6-5 once - TRBJ1-2
TGTGCCAGCACCTGGGACGCAACTAATGAAAAACTGTTTTTT CASTWDATNEKLFF TRBV6-5 - - TRBJ1-4
TGTGCCTGGAGCCCAGGAGGGTGGGGCACTGAAGCTTTCTTT CAWSPGGWGTEAFF TRBV30 - - TRBJ1-1
TGTGCCAGTAGTCGTCAGGCTGTCTCCTACGAGCAGTACTTC CASSRQAVSYEQYF TRBV19 - - TRBJ2-7
TGTGCCAGCAGCTTCACGGACCACGAGCAGTACTTC CASSFTDHEQYF TRBV28 - - TRBJ2-7
TGTGCCAGCAGCGTAGATTCCAGAAAGGATACGCAGTATTTT CASSVDSRKDTQYF TRBV9 - - TRBJ2-3
TGTGCCAGCTCACCACCCGGCTACGAGCAGTACTTC CASSPPGYEQYF TRBV18 - - TRBJ2-7
TGTGCCAGCAGGCCGGGAGGATCGTACGAGCAGTACTTC CASRPGGSYEQYF TRBV6-5 - TRBD2 TRBJ2-7
TGTGCCAGCAGTCAAACGACAGGGCCAGATACGCAGTATTTT CASSQTTGPDTQYF TRBV6-5 once TRBD1 TRBJ2-3
TGTGCCAGCAGCTTAGTGTGGGCGGGCTTGGGGTCCTCTGAGCAGTTCTTC CASSLVWAGLGSSEQFF TRBV7-2 - - TRBJ2-1
TGTGCCAGCAGGGGACAGGGAAACACCATATATTTT CASRGQGNTIYF TRBV7-9 few TRBD1 TRBJ1-3
TGTGCCAGCAGTGAACGTCTAGCGGGGGCTTCGCAGTATTTT CASSERLAGASQYF TRBV2 - TRBD2 TRBJ2-3
TGTGCCAGCAGCTGGGACTCTCTTAGCGACAATGAGCAGTTCTTC CASSWDSLSDNEQFF TRBV13 few - TRBJ2-1
TGTGCCAGTAGAGGGGCTAGCGGGGTTCACTCCTACAATGAGCAGTTCTTC CASRGASGVHSYNEQFF TRBV19 - TRBD2 TRBJ2-1
TGTGCCAGCAGCCTTGACAGCCGATTGGAGCAGTACTTC CASSLDSRLEQYF TRBV7-8 - - TRBJ2-7
TGTGCCAGCAGCTTGAGGCTAGCACAAGATACGCAGTATTTT CASSLRLAQDTQYF TRBV5-4 - - TRBJ2-3
TGTGCCAGCAGTCGCACGACAGGGGGCTCGGGGACGGCTGAAGCTTTCTTT CASSRTTGGSGTAEAFF TRBV28 - TRBD1 TRBJ1-1
TGTGCCAGCAGTCTGCGTCGGGGATGGGGTTTCTTT CASSLRRGWGFF TRBV28 - - TRBJ1-1
TGTGCCAGCAATTCGAAACGGGGCAGGGGTGGGAGTCAGCCCCAGCATTTT CASNSKRGRGGSQPQHF TRBV21-1 - - TRBJ1-5
TGCAGCGTTGCCCGAGCGGGAGAGGACACCGGGGAGCTGTTTTTT CSVARAGEDTGELFF TRBV29-1 few TRBD2 TRBJ2-2
TGTGCCAGCTCACCAAACACGACGAACACCGGGGAGCTGTTTTTT CASSPNTTNTGELFF TRBV18 - - TRBJ2-2
TGTGCCAGCAGCCAAGGGAGGACTAGCGGGATGGGAGAGACCCAGTACTTC CASSQGRTSGMGETQYF TRBV14 - TRBD2 TRBJ2-5
TGCGCCAGCAGCCAATTACCGGTACAAGAGACCCAGTACTTC CASSQLPVQETQYF TRBV4-1 - - TRBJ2-5
TGTGCCAGCAGCGAAATGCGGGACTATGGCTACACCTTC CASSEMRDYGYTF TRBV25-1 - - TRBJ1-2
TGTGCCAGCAGTCCGTATCGAGGTGGATCGGGAGAGCATCAGCCCCAGCATTTT CASSPYRGGSGEHQPQHF TRBV6-4 - - TRBJ1-5
TGTGCCAGCTCACCGGGTCTTAATGAAAAACTGTTTTTT CASSPGLNEKLFF TRBV18 - - TRBJ1-4